A single sample gave rise to the 23 T cell receptor beta chains below, sequenced in a study of blood T cells in healthy people across ages. Using a J-beta primer mix together with a sample-barcoded 5' primer, a second PCR was run for about 7 to 12 cycles. One entry per CDR3 protein, called by TCRdb with MiXCR from the 5' RACE reads. In the table there are fewer than 600,000 distinct CDR3 sequences, roughly a quarter of which are singletons. These sequences were also reported in another study, on T cells of mothers and their children.

Sequencing was carried out using blood. The receptors originated from a boy between 2 and 10 years old in good health.

The sample holds a few counts of this clonotype. The chain is built from TRBV3-1 and TRBJ1-2; D not certain. CDR3 length equals 14 residues. V dropped 2 bases and J dropped 6 bases, with 13 bases sitting between them. The germline V gene has CDR1 LGHDT and CDR2 YNNKEL (reference sequence). CDR3 bases: TGTGCCAGCAGCCAACCCGACCGGGGAGATGGCTACACCTTC. Translation gives CASSQPDRGDGYTF. Supplemented by reference TRBV3-1 and TRBJ1-2, the full variable domain reads DTAVSQTPKYLVTQMGNDKSIKCEQNLGHDTMYWYKQDSKKFLKIMFSYNNKELIINETVPNRFSPKSPDKAHLNLHINSLELGDSAVYFCASSQPDRGDGYTFGSGTRLTVV.

This clonotype was seen only a few times. CDR3 nucleotide sequence: TGTGCCAGCAGCTGGGACCGAGCTAACTATGGCTACACCTTC. Protein product: CASSWDRANYGYTF. This rearrangement joins TRBV5-5 to TRBJ1-2; TRBD1 might be the D (5 bases). Trimming took off 3 bases at V and 0 bases at J, with 9 bases between the two ends. The CDR3 length is 14 residues. CDR1 is SGHKS, CDR2 YYEKEE, per germline (reference sequence).

The chain is built from TRBV10-2 and TRBJ2-4, with D maybe TRBD2 (5 bases). V was clipped by 5 bases and J by 1 base, with 12 bases between them. CDR1 and CDR2 (germline): WSHSY, SAAADI. The CDR3 sequence is 15 residues long. The CDR3 DNA reads TGCGCCAGCAGTAGCGGAACTACTGCCAAAAACATTCAGTACTTC. Amino acid sequence: CASSSGTTAKNIQYF.

The genes are TRBV7-9 and TRBJ2-5, with 8 positions matching TRBD1. Germline V lookup: CDR1 SEHNR, CDR2 FQNEAQ (reference sequence). The CDR3 has 14 residues. Losses at the gene ends were 7 bases for V and 5 bases for J; bases not matched to a gene: 9. The CDR3 sequence: CASTPDREFETQYF. The CDR3 DNA reads as TGTGCCAGCACCCCGGACAGGGAGTTTGAGACCCAGTACTTC.

The chain carries TRBV21-1 and TRBJ1-3; the DNA was not used to check the table's D call, TRBD1. TRBV21-1 is tagged as a pseudogene. The CDR3 is 17 residues long. CDR3 region: CASSKGPGNLGGNTIYF. CDR3 nucleotide sequence: TGTGCCAGCAGCAAGGGGCCGGGAAATCTGGGAGGAAACACCATATATTTT.

The chain links TRBV20-1 to TRBJ1-2, with D perhaps TRBD1 (6 bases). Germline lookup yields CDR1 DFQATT and CDR2 SNEGSKA (reference sequence). This CDR3 has 15 amino acids. V gave up 3 bases and J gave up 4 bases, with 18 bases separating them. The CDR3 DNA reads as TGCAGTGCTAGCCCAAGGGGGGACGTACGCTATGGCTACACCTTC. As protein: CSASPRGDVRYGYTF.

The chain couples TRBV13 to TRBJ2-5; 9 bases are a match to TRBD1. The germline V gene encodes CDR1 PRHDT and CDR2 FYEKMQ (reference sequence). V trimming: 4 bases; J trimming: 0 bases; junction bases outside the gene matches: 9. This CDR3 is built from 17 residues. This chain's CDR3 is CASSSTRDRVDQETQYF. CDR3 in DNA: TGTGCCAGCAGCTCCACCCGGGACAGGGTGGACCAAGAGACCCAGTACTTC.

V is TRBV28 and J is TRBJ1-2, with D possibly being TRBD1 (5 bases). CDR3 length equals 12 residues. V was pared by 6 bases and J by 9 bases, with 14 bases between. Germline V gene data show CDR1 as MDHEN and CDR2 as SYDVKM. The CDR3 nucleotides read TGTGCCAGCAGGGGGCCCGCGGCGAGCTACACCTTC. Encoded protein: CASRGPAASYTF.

The rearrangement uses TRBV29-1 and TRBJ2-5; 8 bases map to TRBD1. The J call may not be correct, given that the DNA end is closer to TRBJ2-1. The germline CDR1 and CDR2 sequences are SQVTM and ANQGSEA. The CDR3 sequence is 12 residues long. The CDR3 reads CSVSGGWSEQFF. CDR3 DNA sequence: TGCAGCGTTTCAGGGGGCTGGAGTGAGCAGTTCTTC.

The chain recombines TRBV5-1 with TRBJ2-1; unclear D gene. Germline loops: CDR1 SGHRS, CDR2 YFSETQ. V lost 3 bases to trimming and J lost 5 bases, with 6 bases between them. The CDR3 loop spans 12 amino acids. The CDR3 DNA follows: TGCGCCAGCAGCTCCAGTCACAATGAGCAGTTCTTC. Translating it yields CASSSSHNEQFF.

The rearrangement uses TRBV21-1 and TRBJ2-5; TRBD1 is the table's D call and was not checked against the DNA. TRBV21-1 is given as a pseudogene. CDR3 length: 18 amino acids. This CDR3 is CASRNQWAGTGGKETQYF. DNA for the CDR3: TGTGCCAGCAGAAATCAATGGGCGGGGACAGGGGGTAAAGAGACCCAGTACTTC.

V is TRBV5-1 and J is TRBJ2-7, with 11 nucleotides matching TRBD2. Trimming took 0 bases from V and 0 from J; bases not matched to a gene: 8. The length of the CDR3 is 18 residues. CDR1 and CDR2 (germline): SGHRS, YFSETQ. CDR3 sequence reads: CASSLGGTSGYSSYEQYF. The CDR3 nucleotides are TGCGCCAGCAGCTTGGGGGGGACTAGCGGTTACAGCTCCTACGAGCAGTACTTC.

This rearrangement joins TRBV7-9 to TRBJ2-2; D unclear. CDR1 is SEHNR and CDR2 is FQNEAQ in the germline V gene (reference sequence). The CDR3 runs to 13 residues. V lost 4 bases, J lost 6 bases, and 9 bases lay in between. The CDR3 spells CASSSISAGELFF. CDR3 bases: TGTGCCAGCAGCTCCATCAGCGCCGGGGAGCTGTTTTTT.

In its sample, this clonotype was seen a few times. V usage is TRBV4-3 and J usage is TRBJ2-7; D might be TRBD1 or TRBD2, each matching 5 bases. The CDR3 loop spans 15 amino acids. CDR1 LGHNA and CDR2 YSLEER come from the germline V gene. The V end was cut by 3 bases, the J end by 1 base, with 13 bases between. CDR3 sequence reads: CASSQGRLPSYEQYF. Here the CDR3 DNA reads TGCGCCAGCAGCCAGGGACGCCTTCCTTCCTACGAGCAGTACTTC.

In this sample, this clonotype turned up a few times. The CDR3 sequence: CASRGELETQYF. CDR3 bases: TGTGCCAGCAGGGGCGAGCTTGAGACCCAGTACTTC. This sequence joins TRBV28 and TRBJ2-5; no firm D call. The V end lost 6 bases, the J end lost 5 bases, and 10 bases lay between the germline ends. The CDR3 loop spans 12 amino acids. CDR1 and CDR2 (germline): MDHEN, SYDVKM.

This clonotype appeared a few times. The chain links TRBV5-1 to TRBJ2-5, with 10 bases lining up with TRBD1. CDR3 length equals 15 residues. The J segment lost 5 bases and the V segment lost 3 bases, leaving 7 bases of the junction unmatched. Germline CDR1 reads SGHRS; CDR2 reads YFSETQ. CDR3 sequence (DNA): TGCGCCAGCAGCTCCACCGGGACAGGGGTGGAGACCCAGTACTTC. As protein: CASSSTGTGVETQYF.

The V and J genes are TRBV7-9 and TRBJ2-1; 7 nucleotides match TRBD1. Germline V gene lookup returns CDR1 SEHNR and CDR2 FQNEAQ (reference sequence). V gave up 4 bases and J gave up 8 bases; unmatched junction bases: 5. The CDR3 is 13 amino acids. The CDR3 bases are TGTGCCAGCAGCTCCACAGGGGAAGATGAGCAGTTCTTC. Its translation is CASSSTGEDEQFF.

This chain joins TRBV20-1 and TRBJ2-5; a weak D match, TRBD2 (6 bases). Trimming left V 0 bases short and J 2 bases short, with 13 bases between. The germline V gene encodes CDR1 DFQATT and CDR2 SNEGSKA (reference sequence). This CDR3 region has 15 residues. CDR3: CSARDPLAVQETQYF. The CDR3 DNA is TGCAGTGCTAGAGACCCCTTAGCGGTACAAGAGACCCAGTACTTC.

The chain couples TRBV7-9 to TRBJ1-4; D perhaps matches TRBD1 (6 bases). Trimming shortened V by 4 bases and J by 8 bases, and 11 bases separated the two germline ends. CDR3 length equals 13 residues. Germline CDR1 and CDR2: SEHNR and FQNEAQ (reference sequence). The CDR3 region is CASSSDQGEKLFF. In DNA form, the CDR3 reads TGTGCCAGCAGCTCTGACCAGGGGGAAAAACTGTTTTTT. Variable domain in full (rest from reference TRBV7-9 and TRBJ1-4): DTGVSQNPRHKITKRGQNVTFRCDPISEHNRLYWYRQTLGQGPEFLTYFQNEAQLEKSRLLSDRFSAERPKGSFSTLEIQRTEQGDSAMYLCASSSDQGEKLFFGSGTQLSVL.

This clonotype was seen only a few times. CDR3 protein: CASSVTSGRASTQYF. CDR3 sequence (DNA): TGTGCCAGCAGCGTGACTAGCGGGAGGGCCAGTACGCAGTATTTT. This rearrangement joins TRBV13 to TRBJ2-3, with TRBD2 identical over 14 bases. J lost 8 bases, V lost 5 bases, and 6 bases had no gene match. CDR3 length equals 15 residues. Germline values: CDR1 PRHDT, CDR2 FYEKMQ (reference sequence).

This clonotype was counted a few times. The rearrangement joins TRBV7-8 to TRBJ2-7; 12 bases map to TRBD2. V was clipped by 6 bases and J by 1 base; unmatched bases: 7. Germline CDR1 SGHVS, CDR2 FQNEAQ. The CDR3 has 16 amino acids. The CDR3 DNA sequence: TGTGCCAGCAGTTCCATCGGACTAGCGGGGTCCTACGAGCAGTACTTC. Encoded protein: CASSSIGLAGSYEQYF. The variable domain in full, completed from reference TRBV7-8 and TRBJ2-7, reads GAGVSQSPRYKVAKRGQDVALRCDPISGHVSLFWYQQALGQGPEFLTYFQNEAQLDKSGLPSDRFFAERPEGSVSTLKIQRTQQEDSAVYLCASSSIGLAGSYEQYFGPGTRLTVT.

The rearrangement links TRBV10-2 to TRBJ1-1, with no clear D. The CDR3 spans 15 residues. The germline V and J ends were trimmed by 2 bases and 4 bases, with 14 bases remaining between them. Looked up from germline, CDR1 is WSHSY and CDR2 is SAAADI. The DNA of the CDR3 is TGCGCCAGCAGTGAGCTCGCAGGAAGGAGCACTGAAGCTTTCTTT. Its protein product is CASSELAGRSTEAFF.

The V gene is TRBV6-5, the J gene TRBJ2-7; 8 nucleotides align to TRBD2. Germline V lookup: CDR1 MNHEY, CDR2 SVGAGI. V lost 6 bases, J lost 5 bases, and 9 bases stayed unmatched. CDR3 length: 14 amino acids. The CDR3 DNA is TGTGCCAGCAGCTCCGGGGGGGCGCGCAACGAGCAGTACTTC. It specifies CASSSGGARNEQYF.